This passage covers 16 T cell receptor beta chains from one sample sequenced in a study of CDR3 diversity in severe acne. TCRdb re-called the PCR reads with MiXCR, one entry per CDR3 protein. The sample records about 85,000 distinct CDR3 sequences, roughly half being singletons. The sequenced sample was blood. These receptors were obtained from a male donor in good health, serving as a control.

The chain employs TRBV10-3 and TRBJ2-2; TRBD2 matches at 11 bases. The CDR3 spans 17 residues. Germline V CDR1 and CDR2: ENHRY, SYGVKD. Unmatched junction bases numbered 13, after V lost 7 bases and J lost 6 bases. The chain's CDR3 is CAITLQPLTSGAGELFF. The CDR3, as DNA: TGTGCCATCACGCTCCAGCCTTTGACTAGCGGGGCCGGGGAGCTGTTTTTT.

There are a few counts of this clonotype. A much larger clone differs from this one at a single base, so this may be a read error. The chain combines TRBV5-4 with TRBJ2-1; possibly TRBD2 for D (5 bases). The CDR3 is made up of 15 amino acids. Germline loops: CDR1 SGHNT, CDR2 YYREEE (reference sequence). The CDR3 DNA is TGTGCCAGCAGCTTGGGAGGGCACTCCTACGATGAGCAGTTCTTC. This gives the protein CASSLGGHSYDEQFF.

As to this clonotype: No DNA is shown, since the ends of the CDR3 on it are uncertain; the CDR3 is the one TCRdb lists. This sequence joins TRBV20-1 and TRBJ2-6; TRBD1 is the table's D call and was not checked against the DNA. The CDR3 has 21 amino acids, counting both end residues. CDR1 and CDR2 (germline): DFQATT, SNEGSKA (reference sequence). CDR3 region: CVLLCQPVGQGRYAGANVLTF.

The chain links TRBV11-2 to TRBJ2-5, with 8 bases identical to TRBD1. The CDR3 totals 14 residues. J gave up 7 bases and V 3 bases, and 7 bases lay outside the gene matches. The germline CDR1 and CDR2 sequences are SGHAT and FQNNGV. The CDR3, as DNA: TGTGCCAGCAGCTTGGACAGGGAATTCGGGACCCAGTACTTC. Translating gives CASSLDREFGTQYF.

This clonotype was found once. A read error may account for a junction end that differs from germline. The CDR3 DNA reads TGTGCCACCAGTGCTCCAAACAGCCGGGGCACTGGGGCCAACGTCCTGACTTTC. Its translation: CATSAPNSRGTGANVLTF. This rearrangement joins TRBV25-1 to TRBJ2-6; TRBD1 or TRBD2 may be the D gene (5 bases each). Germline lookup yields CDR1 MGHDK and CDR2 SYGVNS. This CDR3 spans 18 amino acids.

The chain recombines TRBV5-6 with TRBJ1-2, with D hard to call. The CDR3 totals 13 residues. Germline V gene lookup returns CDR1 SGHDT and CDR2 YYEEEE. The germline V and J ends were trimmed by 1 base and 7 bases, with 11 bases remaining between them. The CDR3 loop reads CASSLYSPIGYTF. The CDR3, as DNA: TGTGCCAGCAGCTTGTACAGCCCGATTGGCTACACCTTC.

The table lists this clonotype with a count of one. V usage is TRBV5-1 and J usage is TRBJ2-7, with TRBD2 identical over 8 bases. The V gene end was trimmed by 0 bases and the J gene end by 4 bases; junction bases not matched to a gene: 15. CDR3 size: 18 residues. Germline V gives CDR1 SGHRS, CDR2 YFSETQ. DNA for the CDR3: TGCGCCAGCAGCTTGGCCGTATCGGGAGGGCTCTCCGATTACGAGCAGTACTTC. It yields the protein CASSLAVSGGLSDYEQYF.

J is TRBJ1-2 and V is TRBV5-5, with D possibly matching TRBD1 (5 bases). Looked up from germline, CDR1 is SGHKS and CDR2 is YYEKEE (reference sequence). This CDR3 contains 12 residues. Trimming stripped 3 bases from V and 4 bases from J, with 7 bases between. The CDR3 DNA is TGTGCCAGCAGCTGGGACCTCTATGGCTACACCTTC. Protein: CASSWDLYGYTF. The full variable domain, its missing parts supplied by reference TRBV5-5 and TRBJ1-2, is DAGVTQSPTHLIKTRGQQVTLRCSPISGHKSVSWYQQVLGQGPQFIFQYYEKEERGRGNFPDRFSARQFPNYSSELNVNALLLGDSALYLCASSWDLYGYTFGSGTRLTVV.

This chain joins TRBV6-1 and TRBJ2-5; maybe TRBD2 (7 bases). CDR1 and CDR2 from the germline V gene are MNHNS and SASEGT. Trimming removed 5 bases at V and 11 bases at J, with 12 bases between. The CDR3 is 11 amino acids. The CDR3 is CASSKGGEQYF. DNA of the CDR3: TGTGCCAGCAGTAAGGGGGGGGAGCAGTACTTC.

This clonotype has a handful of counts. This rearrangement joins TRBV7-9 to TRBJ1-4, with TRBD1 as a possible D gene (5 bases). The CDR3 sequence is 17 residues long. Germline V lookup: CDR1 SEHNR, CDR2 FQNEAQ (reference sequence). Deletions cut 9 bases from V and 10 bases from J, with 30 bases between. Here the CDR3 DNA reads TGTGCCAGTGAAAGTTGGGGGATCCCGGCGAGCGGAGGAAAACTGTTTTTT. Residues: CASESWGIPASGGKLFF.

The chain is built from TRBV2 and TRBJ2-5; D possibly corresponds to TRBD1 (5 bases). V lost 4 bases and J 1 base, leaving 13 bases between the germline ends. CDR1 SNHLY and CDR2 FYNNEI come from the germline V gene. There are 15 residues in the CDR3. The CDR3 DNA follows: TGTGCCAGCAGTGCGCAGGGAAGGGGCCAAGAGACCCAGTACTTC. Translated, it gives CASSAQGRGQETQYF. The entire variable domain, with the rest obtained from reference TRBV2 and TRBJ2-5, is as follows: EPEVTQTPSHQVTQMGQEVILRCVPISNHLYFYWYRQILGQKVEFLVSFYNNEISEKSEIFDDQFSVERPDGSNFTLKIRSTKLEDSAMYFCASSAQGRGQETQYFGPGTRLLVL.

The rearrangement joins TRBV30 to TRBJ1-1; maybe TRBD1 (5 bases). Germline CDR1 is GTSNPN and CDR2 is SVGIG (reference sequence). The CDR3 contains 16 residues. The ends were cut back, 0 bases at V and 8 bases at J, with 22 bases in the middle. CDR3 in amino acids: CAWSVPGRDDYKEAFF. In nucleotides, the CDR3 is TGTGCCTGGAGTGTACCGGGACGGGACGATTATAAGGAAGCTTTCTTT.

V is TRBV2 and J is TRBJ1-2; 7 bases agree with TRBD1. From germline, CDR1 is SNHLY and CDR2 FYNNEI. With 5 bases clipped from V and 4 bases from J, the junction kept 7 bases outside the gene matches. The CDR3 length is 14 residues. The chain's CDR3 is CASSSKQGFYGYTF. The CDR3 DNA reads TGTGCCAGCAGTAGCAAACAGGGGTTCTATGGCTACACCTTC. Full variable domain (outside the CDR3, taken from reference TRBV2 and TRBJ1-2): EPEVTQTPSHQVTQMGQEVILRCVPISNHLYFYWYRQILGQKVEFLVSFYNNEISEKSEIFDDQFSVERPDGSNFTLKIRSTKLEDSAMYFCASSSKQGFYGYTFGSGTRLTVV.

In its sample, this clonotype was seen a few times. V is TRBV29-1 and J is TRBJ2-6; 9 nucleotides line up with TRBD1. With 6 bases clipped from V and 0 bases from J, the junction kept 6 bases outside the gene matches. This CDR3 contains 16 residues. Germline V gives CDR1 SQVTM, CDR2 ANQGSEA. As DNA, the CDR3 is TGCAGCGTCTCGGGACAGGGAGTCTCTGGGGCCAACGTCCTGACTTTC. As protein: CSVSGQGVSGANVLTF.

This clonotype was observed at least ten times. The gene calls are TRBV5-5 and TRBJ2-7; 8 positions match TRBD1. Trimming cost V 2 bases and J 3 bases; bases outside gene matches: 4. Looked up from germline, CDR1 is SGHKS and CDR2 is YYEKEE (reference sequence). This CDR3 is 14 amino acids long. CDR3 DNA sequence: TGTGCCAGCAGCTTCGTCGGACAGGGCTACGAGCAGTACTTC. This codes for CASSFVGQGYEQYF.

About this clonotype itself: No conserved phenylalanine or tryptophan ends this CDR3, so it is likely a read error. The J gene is TRBJ2-6, the V gene TRBV4-1; possibly TRBD1 for D (6 bases). V was cut by 4 bases and J by 3 bases, with 19 bases left in between. CDR3 length equals 18 residues. The germline V gene has CDR1 MGHRA and CDR2 YSYEKL. The CDR3 coding sequence is TGCGCCAGCAGCCTAAGTCAGGGGAGCCTGGGTGGGGCCAACGTCCTGACTCTC. This encodes CASSLSQGSLGGANVLTL.